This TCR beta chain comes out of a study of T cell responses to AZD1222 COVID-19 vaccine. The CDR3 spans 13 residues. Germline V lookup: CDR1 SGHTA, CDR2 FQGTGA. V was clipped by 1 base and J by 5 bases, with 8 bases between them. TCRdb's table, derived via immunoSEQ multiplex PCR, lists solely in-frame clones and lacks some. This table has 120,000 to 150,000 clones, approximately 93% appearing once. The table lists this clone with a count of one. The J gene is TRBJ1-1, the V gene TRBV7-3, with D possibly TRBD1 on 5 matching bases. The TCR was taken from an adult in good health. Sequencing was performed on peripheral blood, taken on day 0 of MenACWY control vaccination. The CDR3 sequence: CASSLKGSTEAFF. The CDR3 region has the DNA TGTGCCAGCAGCTTAAAGGGGAGTACTGAAGCTTTCTTT. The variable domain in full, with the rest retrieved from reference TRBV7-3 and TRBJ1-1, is GAGVSQTPSNKVTEKGKYVELRCDPISGHTALYWYRQSLGQGPEFLIYFQGTGAADDSGLPNDRFFAVRPEGSVSTLKIQRTERGDSAVYLCASSLKGSTEAFFGQGTRLTVV.